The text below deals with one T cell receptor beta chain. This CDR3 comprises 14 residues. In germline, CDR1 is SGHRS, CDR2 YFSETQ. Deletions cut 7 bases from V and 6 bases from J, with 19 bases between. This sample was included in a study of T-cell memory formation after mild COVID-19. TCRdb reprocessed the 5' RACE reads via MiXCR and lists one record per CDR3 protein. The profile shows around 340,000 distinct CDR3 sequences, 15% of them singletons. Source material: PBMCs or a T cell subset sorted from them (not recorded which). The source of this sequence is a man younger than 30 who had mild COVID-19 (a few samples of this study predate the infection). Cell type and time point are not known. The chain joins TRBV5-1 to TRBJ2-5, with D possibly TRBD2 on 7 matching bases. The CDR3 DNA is TGCGCCAGCGCGGCGAGAGGGGGGGCCCAGACCCAGTACTTC. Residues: CASAARGGAQTQYF.